This T cell receptor (beta chain) was observed in a study of T-cell reconstitution after alpha-beta-depleted transplantation in children. The sample holds many counts of this clonotype. Its target is unknown. Study-wide results and caveats: One year post-transplant, T-cell counts and diversity were largely derived from T cells produced anew. For some patients, TCRbeta diversity was high at day 60 because of recipient T cells and thymic progenitors that survived.

As it was prepared, the TCRbeta library received unique molecular identifiers. MiXCR, applied by TCRdb to the PCR reads, yields one record per CDR3 protein. The sample includes 73,000 or so distinct CDR3 sequences, approximately 5% of them seen just once. The CDR3 extends over 14 amino acids. The germline V and J ends were trimmed by 8 bases and 0 bases, with 14 bases remaining between them. This clonotype was sampled from a boy under two years old who had a stem cell transplant for acute myeloid leukemia, so the T cells may come from the graft donor. The sample in question was PBMCs, mostly from graft donor cells, obtained 180 days after TCRalphabeta/CD19-depleted stem cell transplant. The chain is built from TRBV12-3 or TRBV12-4 and TRBJ2-7; unclear D gene. The CDR3 protein is CASSFGLPSYEQYF. The DNA for the CDR3 is TGTGCCAGCTCTTTTGGTCTACCCTCCTACGAGCAGTACTTC.